Each of the 27 T cell receptor beta chains below was sequenced from the same sample in a study of T-cell reconstitution after alpha-beta-depleted transplantation in children. Preparation of the TCRbeta library used unique molecular identifiers. TCRdb reprocessed the PCR reads with MiXCR, giving one entry per CDR3 protein. The profile covers a few hundred thousand distinct CDR3 sequences, with 9.9% appearing a single time and 10% taken by the ten largest. Sample: PBMCs from the stem cell graft donor, taken from the stem cell graft. The receptors originated from a human donor who donated a stem cell graft to a child with SCID.

The chain is built from TRBV11-3 and TRBJ2-7, with 9 bases lining up with TRBD2. V was clipped by 2 bases and J by 3 bases; unmatched bases: 11. Per the germline V gene, CDR1 is SGHNT and CDR2 is YENEEA. The CDR3 is made up of 17 amino acids. CDR3 nucleotide sequence: TGTGCCAGCAGCTTAACGGGCTCTAGCGGGGTCTACTACGAGCAGTACTTC. Its protein product is CASSLTGSSGVYYEQYF.

The V call is TRBV10-2, the J call TRBJ2-5, with D unclear. Trimming took 6 bases from V and 10 from J, leaving 12 bases between them. The CDR3 loop spans 11 amino acids. CDR1 WSHSY and CDR2 SAAADI come from the germline V gene. CDR3 bases: TGCGCCAGCAGAGCCCTTGGGGTCCAGTACTTC. Amino acid sequence: CASRALGVQYF.

This clonotype has only a few counts. The gene calls are TRBV27 and TRBJ2-4; 8 bases match TRBD2. The CDR3 totals 18 residues. V lost 2 bases and J lost 8; bases outside the gene matches: 17. From germline, CDR1 is MNHEY and CDR2 SMNVEV (reference sequence). CDR3 residues: CASSLNNGRGGFSDIQYF. The CDR3 nucleotides are TGTGCCAGCAGTTTAAACAACGGGAGGGGGGGATTTAGCGACATTCAGTACTTC.

The CDR3 DNA follows: TGCGCCAGCAGTGAGACAGGACCTCACACTGAAGCTTTCTTT. It specifies CASSETGPHTEAFF. V usage is TRBV10-2 and J usage is TRBJ1-1; perhaps TRBD1 as D (5 bases). The CDR3 totals 14 residues. V was cut by 2 bases and J by 3 bases, with 10 bases left in between. The V gene's germline CDR1 is WSHSY and CDR2 SAAADI.

This clonotype was seen a few times. V usage is TRBV20-1 and J usage is TRBJ2-2, with TRBD2 identical over 8 bases. CDR3 size: 17 residues. The V and J ends lost 4 bases and 3 bases, in that order; junction bases with no gene match: 13. In germline, CDR1 is DFQATT, CDR2 SNEGSKA (reference sequence). CDR3: CSATRTSSGFHTGELFF. The CDR3 DNA reads as TGCAGTGCTACCAGGACTAGCTCGGGTTTCCACACCGGGGAGCTGTTTTTT.

The J gene is TRBJ1-5, the V gene TRBV12-3 or TRBV12-4; weak D call: TRBD1 (5 bases). The CDR3 extends over 21 amino acids. Trimming took 7 bases from V and 0 from J, leaving 31 bases between them. CDR3 DNA: TGTGCCAGCACTTTCATTGCCCACAGGCCTTTACTGAGTAATAGCAATCAGCCCCAGCATTTT. This translates into CASTFIAHRPLLSNSNQPQHF.

In this sample, this clonotype turned up many times. The V call is TRBV29-1, the J call TRBJ2-7, with 9 bases aligning to TRBD1. Unmatched junction bases numbered 5, after V lost 4 bases and J lost 1 base. Germline V gives CDR1 SQVTM, CDR2 ANQGSEA. CDR3 length equals 14 residues. CDR3 amino acids: CSVVLQGASYEQYF. In DNA, the CDR3 is TGCAGCGTTGTACTACAGGGGGCTTCCTACGAGCAGTACTTC.

This clonotype showed up many times. V is TRBV12-3 or TRBV12-4 and J is TRBJ1-3; D unresolved. The CDR3 totals 12 residues. V was trimmed by 9 bases and J by 3 bases, leaving 9 bases between them. The CDR3 reads CASRRDGNTIYF. The DNA for the CDR3 is TGTGCCAGTCGACGGGATGGAAACACCATATATTTT.

A few counts support this clonotype. CDR3 loop: CASSPLMGSSYNSPLHF. CDR3 coding DNA: TGTGCCAGCAGCCCCTTGATGGGAAGCTCCTATAATTCACCCCTCCACTTT. The genes are TRBV5-5 and TRBJ1-6, with D unclear. The CDR3 has 17 amino acids. V lost 4 bases and J lost 0, with 14 bases in between. Germline lookup yields CDR1 SGHKS and CDR2 YYEKEE (reference sequence).

The V and J genes are TRBV4-1 and TRBJ2-7, with D perhaps assigned TRBD1 or TRBD2 (5 bases each). This CDR3 comprises 14 residues. Germline V CDR1 and CDR2: MGHRA, YSYEKL. V lost 3 bases, J lost 4 bases, and 13 bases lay in between. CDR3 coding DNA: TGCGCCAGCAGCCATGAAGGGACGGGTTACGAGCAGTACTTC. Protein: CASSHEGTGYEQYF.

This clonotype was recorded many times. J is TRBJ2-7 and V is TRBV12-3 or TRBV12-4, with D perhaps TRBD2 (6 bases). Trimming took 5 bases from V and 4 from J, leaving 18 bases between them. This CDR3 has 15 residues. The CDR3 sequence: CASSPRAGHRYEQYF. The CDR3 DNA reads TGTGCCAGCAGTCCCCGGGCGGGGCACCGTTACGAGCAGTACTTC.

This clonotype was observed a few times. The rearrangement joins TRBV5-1 to TRBJ2-7; D possibly corresponds to TRBD1 (5 bases). Germline loops: CDR1 SGHRS, CDR2 YFSETQ. The CDR3 has 17 residues. V was shortened by 3 bases and J by 2 bases, with 21 bases between the two germline ends. CDR3 coding DNA: TGCGCCAGCAGCTCAACAGGAAACCCGAACCCCCCCTACGAGCAGTACTTC. Protein product: CASSSTGNPNPPYEQYF.

This clonotype was observed at least ten times. The CDR3 reads CASSVGSVFTDTQYF. The DNA of the CDR3 is TGTGCCAGCAGCGTAGGCAGCGTCTTCACAGATACGCAGTATTTT. This chain uses TRBV9 with TRBJ2-3; no clear D. The CDR3 sequence is 15 residues long. Germline CDR1 and CDR2: SGDLS and YYNGEE. Trimming cost V 0 bases and J 2 bases, with 10 bases left between them. Full variable domain (rest looked up from reference TRBV9 and TRBJ2-3): DSGVTQTPKHLITATGQRVTLRCSPRSGDLSVYWYQQSLDQGLQFLIQYYNGEERAKGNILERFSAQQFPDLHSELNLSSLELGDSALYFCASSVGSVFTDTQYFGPGTRLTVL.

As regards this clonotype: The junction departs from germline at one end; a sequencing error may be responsible. The rearrangement uses TRBV10-3 and TRBJ2-7, with 10 bases that match TRBD2. Germline V gene data show CDR1 as ENHRY and CDR2 as SYGVKD. CDR3 length: 15 amino acids. CDR3 protein: CAISQLAGSSNEQYF. CDR3 sequence (DNA): TGTGCCATCAGTCAACTAGCGGGGAGCTCCAACGAGCAGTACTTC.

The sample holds a few counts of this clonotype. V usage is TRBV5-5 and J usage is TRBJ1-2; a weak D match, TRBD1 (5 bases). V was cut by 2 bases and J by 4 bases, with 15 bases left in between. There are 15 residues in the CDR3. Germline V CDR1 and CDR2: SGHKS, YYEKEE (reference sequence). The chain's CDR3 is CASSFFGGGSYGYTF. CDR3 sequence (DNA): TGTGCCAGCAGCTTTTTCGGGGGTGGTAGCTATGGCTACACCTTC.

This clonotype was found many times. The J gene is TRBJ2-7, the V gene TRBV24-1; D unclear. Germline assignment: CDR1 KGHDR and CDR2 SFDVKD. Trimming took 7 bases from V and 0 from J, leaving 27 bases between them. This CDR3 is built from 19 residues. CDR3 protein: CATSLFEGQSLFPSYEQYF. The CDR3 DNA reads as TGTGCCACCAGCCTTTTTGAAGGCCAGTCTCTATTTCCCTCCTACGAGCAGTACTTC.

This clonotype was observed a handful of times. This chain links TRBV2 with TRBJ2-1, with TRBD1 matching over 8 bases. With 3 bases clipped from V and 5 bases from J, the junction kept 6 bases outside the gene matches. CDR3 size: 15 residues. Germline V gene sequence: CDR1 SNHLY, CDR2 FYNNEI. CDR3 in DNA: TGTGCCAGCAGTGAGGTGACAGGGGTGAACAATGAGCAGTTCTTC. It specifies CASSEVTGVNNEQFF. Using reference TRBV2 and TRBJ2-1 for the parts outside the CDR3, the full variable domain is EPEVTQTPSHQVTQMGQEVILRCVPISNHLYFYWYRQILGQKVEFLVSFYNNEISEKSEIFDDQFSVERPDGSNFTLKIRSTKLEDSAMYFCASSEVTGVNNEQFFGPGTRLTVL.

This clonotype has only a few counts. The chain employs TRBV5-1 and TRBJ2-5; possibly TRBD1 or TRBD2 for D (5 bases each). Germline V gives CDR1 SGHRS, CDR2 YFSETQ. With 1 base removed from V and 3 bases from J, the gap between germline ends came to 16 bases. The CDR3 spans 16 residues. This chain's CDR3 is CASSLFLAIGEETQYF. The DNA of the CDR3 is TGCGCCAGCAGCTTGTTCCTAGCAATAGGGGAAGAGACCCAGTACTTC.

The chain recombines TRBV5-1 with TRBJ2-1; D uncertain. This CDR3 region has 15 residues. CDR1 and CDR2 from the germline V gene are SGHRS and YFSETQ. Trimming shortened V by 7 bases and J by 0 bases, and 14 bases separated the two germline ends. CDR3 amino acids: CASGPPQNSYNEQFF. The CDR3 DNA reads as TGCGCCAGCGGACCCCCACAAAACTCCTACAATGAGCAGTTCTTC. The entire variable domain, with the rest obtained from reference TRBV5-1 and TRBJ2-1, is as follows: KAGVTQTPRYLIKTRGQQVTLSCSPISGHRSVSWYQQTPGQGLQFLFEYFSETQRNKGNFPGRFSGRQFSNSRSEMNVSTLELGDSALYLCASGPPQNSYNEQFFGPGTRLTVL.

This clonotype was seen many times. V is TRBV20-1 and J is TRBJ1-2; TRBD1 matches 7 bases. The J segment lost 4 bases and the V segment lost 1 base, leaving 12 bases of the junction unmatched. Germline V gives CDR1 DFQATT, CDR2 SNEGSKA (reference sequence). The CDR3 spans 16 residues. The CDR3, as DNA: TGCAGTGCTAGAGGGGAACAGGGGTCCTCCTCCTATGGCTACACCTTC. Protein: CSARGEQGSSSYGYTF.

The chain links TRBV20-1 to TRBJ1-1, with 10 nucleotides matching TRBD1. The germline CDR1 and CDR2 sequences are DFQATT and SNEGSKA (reference sequence). V was pared by 3 bases and J by 8 bases, with 9 bases of the junction left unmatched. This CDR3 is 14 amino acids long. The CDR3 reads CSASVATGGKEAFF. The CDR3 DNA is TGCAGTGCTAGCGTGGCGACAGGGGGCAAAGAAGCTTTCTTT.

This clonotype showed up just a few times. The V call is TRBV12-3 or TRBV12-4, the J call TRBJ2-2; 8 bases line up with TRBD1. Losses at the gene ends were 3 bases for V and 6 bases for J; bases not matched to a gene: 6. The CDR3 covers 15 residues. CDR3 bases: TGTGCCAGCAGTTTTTTTGCAGGGGGCTCCGGGGAGCTGTTTTTT. Its translation: CASSFFAGGSGELFF.

The chain recombines TRBV6-2 or TRBV6-3 with TRBJ2-1, with 8 bases matching TRBD2. This CDR3 has 15 residues. J gave up 4 bases and V 4 bases, and 6 bases lay outside the gene matches. Looked up from germline, CDR1 is MNHEY and CDR2 is SVGEGT. CDR3 in amino acids: CASSSVASGYNEQFF. CDR3 DNA sequence: TGTGCCAGCAGTTCCGTGGCTAGCGGGTACAATGAGCAGTTCTTC.

The chain couples TRBV5-6 to TRBJ2-5; TRBD1 aligns across 7 bases. The CDR3 is 15 amino acids. The ends lost 1 base at V and 1 base at J; junction bases unmatched: 4. Germline values: CDR1 SGHDT, CDR2 YYEEEE. As DNA, the CDR3 is TGTGCCAGCAGCTTGTGGGGACAGCGCCAAGAGACCCAGTACTTC. Translating it yields CASSLWGQRQETQYF.

This clonotype was counted only a few times. V usage is TRBV12-3 or TRBV12-4 and J usage is TRBJ1-5; perhaps TRBD1 as D (5 bases). This CDR3 is built from 12 residues. Trimming removed 7 bases at V and 4 bases at J, with 8 bases between. The CDR3: CASTRQNQPQHF. DNA for the CDR3: TGTGCCAGCACCAGACAGAATCAGCCCCAGCATTTT.

This clonotype came up a few times. The chain carries TRBV3-1 and TRBJ2-5; D gene ambiguous. V was cut by 0 bases and J by 2 bases, with 13 bases left in between. CDR1 is LGHDT, CDR2 YNNKEL, per germline (reference sequence). This CDR3 is 16 amino acids long. The CDR3 DNA reads as TGTGCCAGCAGCCAAGATCCTATCGCCCGACAAGAGACCCAGTACTTC. It codes for CASSQDPIARQETQYF.

This clonotype was seen at least ten times. The chain is built from TRBV7-6 and TRBJ1-3; 7 positions match TRBD1. Per germline, CDR1 SGHVS and CDR2 FNYEAQ. The CDR3 extends over 18 amino acids. V lost 5 bases and J lost 3; bases outside the gene matches: 16. The CDR3 loop reads CASSAERGDSYYGNTIYF. The CDR3 DNA sequence: TGTGCCAGCAGCGCCGAGAGGGGGGACAGCTACTATGGAAACACCATATATTTT.